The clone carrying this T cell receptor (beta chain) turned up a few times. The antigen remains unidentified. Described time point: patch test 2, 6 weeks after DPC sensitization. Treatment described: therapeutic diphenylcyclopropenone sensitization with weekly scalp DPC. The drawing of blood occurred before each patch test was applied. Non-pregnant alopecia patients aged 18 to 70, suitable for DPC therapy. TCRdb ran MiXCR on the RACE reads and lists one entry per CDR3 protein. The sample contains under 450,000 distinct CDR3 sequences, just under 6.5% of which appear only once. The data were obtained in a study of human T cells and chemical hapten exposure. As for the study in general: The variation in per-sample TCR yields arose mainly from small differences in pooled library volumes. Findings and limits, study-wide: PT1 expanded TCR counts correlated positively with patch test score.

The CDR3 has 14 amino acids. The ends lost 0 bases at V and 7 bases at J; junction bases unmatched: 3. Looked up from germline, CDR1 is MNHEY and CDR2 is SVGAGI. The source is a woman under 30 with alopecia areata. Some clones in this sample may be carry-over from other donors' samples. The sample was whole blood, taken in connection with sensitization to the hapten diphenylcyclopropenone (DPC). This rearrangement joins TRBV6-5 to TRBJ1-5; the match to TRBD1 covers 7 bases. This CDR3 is CASSYSTGRQPQHF. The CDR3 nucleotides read TGTGCCAGCAGTTACTCGACAGGGAGGCAGCCCCAGCATTTT.